The 29 T cell receptor beta chains presented below share a single source sample, sequenced in a study of a mutant IDH1 vaccine in newly diagnosed glioma. Antigens for these TCRs are unknown. Profiling relied on immunoSEQ multiplex PCR, and the TCRdb table lists in-frame clones only, not all of them. The sample includes 60,000 to 65,000 clones, roughly four fifths of them seen just once. Stated time point: week 47, end of study. The study gave 300 ug of mutant IDH1 20-mer peptide per vaccine dose, with topical imiquimod. This material consisted of PBMCs, taken from a glioma patient whose treatment included an IDH1 peptide vaccine. These receptors were taken from a young man with glioma.

The chain employs TRBV29-1 and TRBJ2-2, with 8 bases lining up with TRBD1. The V and J ends lost 6 bases and 5 bases, in that order; junction bases with no gene match: 8. Germline V gene lookup returns CDR1 SQVTM and CDR2 ANQGSEA. The CDR3 extends over 14 amino acids. CDR3 DNA: TGCAGCGTAGAAAGACAGGGGAGGACCGGGGAGCTGTTTTTT. Its translation is CSVERQGRTGELFF.

The rearrangement links TRBV28 to TRBJ2-1; perhaps TRBD1 as D (6 bases). In germline, CDR1 is MDHEN, CDR2 SYDVKM. The V gene lost 8 bases and the J gene lost 8 bases, with 13 bases spanning the gap. This CDR3 region has 12 residues. CDR3 sequence: CASWTAQHEQFF. Written as DNA, the CDR3 is TGTGCCAGCTGGACAGCACAACATGAGCAGTTCTTC.

In this sample, this clone turned up once. The rearrangement uses TRBV7-9 and TRBJ2-3, with TRBD1 as a possible D gene (5 bases). The CDR3 is 13 amino acids. Germline V gene lookup returns CDR1 SEHNR and CDR2 FQNEAQ (reference sequence). Trimming removed 7 bases at V and 0 bases at J, with 8 bases between. The CDR3 region has the DNA TGTGCCAGCATGCAGGGAAGCACAGATACGCAGTATTTT. Its translation: CASMQGSTDTQYF.

V and J are TRBV28 and TRBJ1-1; D possibly corresponds to TRBD1 (5 bases). Trimming shortened V by 7 bases and J by 7 bases, and 16 bases separated the two germline ends. The CDR3 is 13 residues long. The V gene's germline CDR1 is MDHEN and CDR2 SYDVKM. For the CDR3, the DNA is TGTGCCAGCACCTTACACCGAACAGGTGAAGCTTTCTTT. Translation: CASTLHRTGEAFF.

Concerning this clone itself: This sample includes further DNA sequences coding for the same CDR3. The rearrangement joins TRBV15 to TRBJ1-5; D gene unclear. V lost 1 base and J lost 0, with 7 bases in between. The germline CDR1 and CDR2 sequences are LNHNV and YYDKDF (reference sequence). There are 15 residues in the CDR3. This CDR3 is CATSRGGNSNQPQHF. For the CDR3, the DNA is TGTGCCACCAGCAGAGGGGGTAATAGCAATCAGCCCCAGCATTTT. The full variable domain, its missing parts supplied by reference TRBV15 and TRBJ1-5, is DAMVIQNPRYQVTQFGKPVTLSCSQTLNHNVMYWYQQKSSQAPKLLFHYYDKDFNNEADTPDNFQSRRPNTSFCFLDIRSPGLGDTAMYLCATSRGGNSNQPQHFGDGTRLSIL.

The chain has TRBV2 and TRBJ1-1; TRBD1 might be the D (5 bases). CDR3 length equals 14 residues. Trimming cost V 5 bases and J 1 base, with 11 bases left between them. The germline CDR1 and CDR2 sequences are SNHLY and FYNNEI. The CDR3 loop reads CASSLGGENTEAFF. CDR3 bases: TGTGCCAGCAGTCTCGGGGGGGAGAACACTGAAGCTTTCTTT. Full variable domain (rest looked up from reference TRBV2 and TRBJ1-1): EPEVTQTPSHQVTQMGQEVILRCVPISNHLYFYWYRQILGQKVEFLVSFYNNEISEKSEIFDDQFSVERPDGSNFTLKIRSTKLEDSAMYFCASSLGGENTEAFFGQGTRLTVV.

This clone has only one observation. The chain is built from TRBV7-8 and TRBJ2-2, with D tentatively TRBD2 (6 bases). The CDR3 sequence is 14 residues long. Trimming pared 4 bases from V and 2 bases from J, leaving 8 bases between. Germline CDR1 reads SGHVS; CDR2 reads FQNEAQ. The chain's CDR3 is CASSSGLNTGELFF. As DNA, the CDR3 is TGTGCCAGCAGCTCCGGACTAAACACCGGGGAGCTGTTTTTT.

This rearrangement joins TRBV29-1 to TRBJ2-3; 14 bases are shared with TRBD2. CDR3 length equals 18 residues. Trimming removed 7 bases from V and 2 bases from J; junction bases left unmatched: 14. CDR1 SQVTM and CDR2 ANQGSEA come from the germline V gene. The CDR3 DNA follows: TGCAGCGCCATCAATATCGGACTAGCGGGGGGCAACACAGATACGCAGTATTTT. Its translation is CSAINIGLAGGNTDTQYF.

V and J are TRBV7-2 and TRBJ1-5; D not certain. The germline V gene has CDR1 SGHTA and CDR2 FQGNSA. Trimming shortened V by 1 base and J by 4 bases, and 11 bases separated the two germline ends. The length of the CDR3 is 15 residues. The CDR3 protein is CASSLGRQKNQPQHF. DNA for the CDR3: TGTGCCAGCAGCTTAGGTCGGCAGAAGAATCAGCCCCAGCATTTT. Supplemented by reference TRBV7-2 and TRBJ1-5, the full variable domain reads GAGVSQSPSNKVTEKGKDVELRCDPISGHTALYWYRQSLGQGLEFLIYFQGNSAPDKSGLPSDRFSAERTGGSVSTLTIQRTQQEDSAVYLCASSLGRQKNQPQHFGDGTRLSIL.

The rearrangement links TRBV13 to TRBJ2-7; 7 nucleotides align to TRBD1. Germline V CDR1 and CDR2: PRHDT, FYEKMQ (reference sequence). There are 11 residues in the CDR3. V shed 4 bases and J 6 bases; nucleotides not matched to a gene: 0. CDR3 nucleotide sequence: TGTGCCAGCAGCTCAGGGGGCGAGCAGTACTTC. Translation gives CASSSGGEQYF. Full variable domain (remainder filled in from reference TRBV13 and TRBJ2-7): AAGVIQSPRHLIKEKRETATLKCYPIPRHDTVYWYQQGPGQDPQFLISFYEKMQSDKGSIPDRFSAQQFSDYHSELNMSSLELGDSALYFCASSSGGEQYFGPGTRLTVT.

This chain joins TRBV19 and TRBJ2-2; TRBD1 aligns across 7 bases. After removal of 3 bases from V and 2 bases from J, the junction contained 6 bases not matched to a gene. CDR1 and CDR2 from the germline V gene are LNHDA and SQIVND (reference sequence). This CDR3 region has 16 residues. The CDR3 DNA is TGTGCCAGTAGTATGGGACAGCAGGGAAACACCGGGGAGCTGTTTTTT. Translated, it gives CASSMGQQGNTGELFF.

The genes are TRBV13 and TRBJ1-1; 9 positions agree with TRBD1. This CDR3 spans 15 amino acids. Germline CDR1 PRHDT, CDR2 FYEKMQ (reference sequence). Trimming cost V 3 bases and J 0 bases; bases outside gene matches: 2. The CDR3 here is CASSLGQGLNTEAFF. As DNA, the CDR3 is TGTGCCAGCAGCTTGGGACAGGGATTGAACACTGAAGCTTTCTTT.

The V call is TRBV7-6, the J call TRBJ2-3, with 7 bases matching TRBD2. Germline V gives CDR1 SGHVS, CDR2 FNYEAQ. V was pared by 3 bases and J by 2 bases, with 8 bases of the junction left unmatched. This CDR3 has 16 amino acids. CDR3 bases: TGTGCCAGCAGCTTCCCCCTAGCGGAGAACACAGATACGCAGTATTTT. It encodes CASSFPLAENTDTQYF.

CDR3 nucleotides: TGTGCCAGCAGCTTAGGGGGCACCCGGGAGGCTTTCTTT. Its translation is CASSLGGTREAFF. This chain joins TRBV7-6 and TRBJ1-1; a weak D match, TRBD1 (5 bases). Trimming left V 1 base short and J 11 bases short, with 14 bases between. Germline values: CDR1 SGHVS, CDR2 FNYEAQ. The CDR3 has 13 residues.

The V call is TRBV5-1, the J call TRBJ1-4; a weak D match, TRBD1 (5 bases). This CDR3 is built from 16 residues. From germline, CDR1 is SGHRS and CDR2 YFSETQ. Trimming took off 4 bases at V and 7 bases at J, with 20 bases between the two ends. The CDR3 nucleotides read TGCGCCAGCAGCCTGCTCGGTGGGACGCCGGGTGAAAAACTGTTTTTT. Translating gives CASSLLGGTPGEKLFF.

In this sample, this clone turned up once. The V gene is TRBV6-4, the J gene TRBJ1-2; tentatively, D is TRBD1 (6 bases). The V and J ends lost 2 bases and 4 bases respectively, with 14 bases between them. From germline, CDR1 is MRHNA and CDR2 SNTAGT. This CDR3 region has 15 residues. The CDR3 bases are TGTGCCAGCAGTGACCCCGAGAGGGGGTCCTATGGCTACACCTTC. Translating it yields CASSDPERGSYGYTF.

The chain is built from TRBV11-2 and TRBJ2-1, with TRBD1 identical over 10 bases. V was clipped by 5 bases and J by 8 bases; unmatched bases: 12. The CDR3 is made up of 16 amino acids. CDR1 and CDR2 (germline): SGHAT, FQNNGV. The CDR3 DNA reads TGTGCCAGCAGCCCGAGACAGGGGGCGCATTTGGATGAGCAGTTCTTC. It encodes CASSPRQGAHLDEQFF.

The table lists this clone with a few counts. The chain has TRBV6-1 and TRBJ1-5, with D uncertain. The CDR3 extends over 14 amino acids. Trimming shortened V by 8 bases and J by 3 bases, and 14 bases separated the two germline ends. Per germline, CDR1 MNHNS and CDR2 SASEGT. The CDR3 region is CASGSKSSNQPQHF. The CDR3, as DNA: TGTGCCAGCGGGTCAAAGAGCTCCAATCAGCCCCAGCATTTT.

This chain links TRBV20-1 with TRBJ1-2; D ambiguous. Trimming removed 1 base from V and 6 bases from J, with 6 bases in between. Germline V gene data show CDR1 as DFQATT and CDR2 as SNEGSKA (reference sequence). The CDR3 is 11 amino acids. The CDR3 loop is CSARVLDGYTF. The CDR3 nucleotides read TGCAGTGCTAGAGTCCTAGATGGCTACACCTTC.

CDR3 loop: CAWSMKETQYF. The CDR3 DNA is TGTGCCTGGAGTATGAAAGAGACCCAGTACTTC. The chain has TRBV30 and TRBJ2-5; D remains unclear. This CDR3 has 11 residues. Germline V gene sequence: CDR1 GTSNPN, CDR2 SVGIG (reference sequence). Trimming pared 2 bases from V and 3 bases from J, leaving 4 bases between.

This chain links TRBV5-1 with TRBJ1-3; no firm D call. The CDR3 has 14 residues. Germline V lookup: CDR1 SGHRS, CDR2 YFSETQ. V lost 0 bases and J 2 bases, leaving 6 bases between the germline ends. CDR3 residues: CASSLDGAGNTIYF. The CDR3 coding sequence is TGCGCCAGCAGCTTGGATGGGGCTGGAAACACCATATATTTT. Variable domain in full (rest from reference TRBV5-1 and TRBJ1-3): KAGVTQTPRYLIKTRGQQVTLSCSPISGHRSVSWYQQTPGQGLQFLFEYFSETQRNKGNFPGRFSGRQFSNSRSEMNVSTLELGDSALYLCASSLDGAGNTIYFGEGSWLTVV.

This sequence joins TRBV5-1 and TRBJ2-1; a possible D gene is TRBD2 (6 bases). This CDR3 contains 15 residues. Germline CDR1 is SGHRS and CDR2 is YFSETQ. V dropped 3 bases and J dropped 9 bases, with 19 bases sitting between them. CDR3 sequence reads: CASSWDSTRSGEQFF. The CDR3, as DNA: TGCGCCAGCAGCTGGGATTCGACTAGGTCGGGTGAGCAGTTCTTC.

This clone was seen a handful of times. CDR3 protein: CASSLEGQWTEAFF. The CDR3 coding sequence is TGTGCCAGCAGCTTGGAGGGACAATGGACTGAAGCTTTCTTT. The chain uses TRBV5-6 and TRBJ1-1; TRBD1 might be the D (6 bases). Looked up from germline, CDR1 is SGHDT and CDR2 is YYEEEE. Trimming removed 0 bases from V and 5 bases from J, with 11 bases in between. This CDR3 region has 14 residues.

The chain carries TRBV10-3 and TRBJ2-7, with TRBD1 matching 8 bases. Germline V gene sequence: CDR1 ENHRY, CDR2 SYGVKD. Unmatched junction bases numbered 9, after V lost 8 bases and J lost 3 bases. This CDR3 has 14 residues. CDR3 residues: CAIREGTGIYEQYF. As DNA, the CDR3 is TGTGCCATCCGGGAAGGGACAGGAATCTACGAGCAGTACTTC.

The rearrangement links TRBV5-1 to TRBJ2-7; D may be TRBD2 (6 bases). The length of the CDR3 is 13 residues. V lost 5 bases and J 2 bases, leaving 11 bases between the germline ends. The germline V gene encodes CDR1 SGHRS and CDR2 YFSETQ. CDR3 coding DNA: TGCGCCAGCAGGGCGGGACGGGCCTACGAGCAGTACTTC. Protein product: CASRAGRAYEQYF.

This rearrangement joins TRBV9 to TRBJ2-1, with 8 positions matching TRBD2. V shed 5 bases and J 0 bases; nucleotides not matched to a gene: 4. The CDR3 is 15 residues long. Germline V gives CDR1 SGDLS, CDR2 YYNGEE. The DNA for the CDR3 is TGTGCCAGCAGTGATAGCGGGGTCTCCTACAATGAGCAGTTCTTC. This sequence encodes CASSDSGVSYNEQFF.

The CDR3 loop is CASSSGLAIYEQYF. CDR3 coding DNA: TGCGCCAGCAGCTCCGGACTAGCGATCTACGAGCAGTACTTC. The rearrangement uses TRBV10-2 and TRBJ2-7, with 9 bases identical to TRBD2. The CDR3 has 14 residues. Germline CDR1 WSHSY, CDR2 SAAADI. Germline trimming cut 6 bases from V and 3 bases from J; bases unmatched to any gene: 6.

V usage is TRBV4-1 and J usage is TRBJ2-1; D unresolved. Germline values: CDR1 MGHRA, CDR2 YSYEKL. The CDR3 covers 13 residues. Deletions cut 1 base from V and 8 bases from J, with 9 bases between. CDR3 sequence reads: CASSQVGKDEQFF. As DNA, the CDR3 is TGCGCCAGCAGCCAAGTGGGTAAGGATGAGCAGTTCTTC.

The chain is built from TRBV15 and TRBJ2-1; 11 nucleotides match TRBD2. In germline, CDR1 is LNHNV, CDR2 YYDKDF (reference sequence). The CDR3 has 15 amino acids. The trim removed 3 bases at V and 3 bases at J, leaving 1 base unmatched. The CDR3 DNA is TGTGCCACCAGCAGGACTAGCGGGGACTACAATGAGCAGTTCTTC. Amino acids: CATSRTSGDYNEQFF.